This T cell receptor beta chain was identified during a study of blood T cell repertoires in COVID-19. Original data processing: Estimated nucleated cell counts came from reference gene primer amplification. The assay was immunoSEQ multiplex PCR, and TCRdb's table has in-frame clones only and misses some. The D gene and trimming were derived from the DNA, and the V and J assignments and clone size from that table. The data show 150,000 to 200,000 clones, 80% to 85% seen once. Sequenced: PBMCs or T cells enriched from blood (not recorded which). The TCR was taken from a woman aged 55-70 years who had recovered from COVID-19.

The CDR3 is CASSSGFLGPGDEQFF. Written as DNA, the CDR3 is TGTGCCAGCAGCTCTGGGTTTTTGGGCCCCGGGGATGAGCAGTTCTTC. The V gene is TRBV11-2, the J gene TRBJ2-1, with D possibly TRBD2 on 5 matching bases. The CDR3 is 16 amino acids. The V gene lost 4 bases and the J gene lost 8 bases, with 21 bases spanning the gap. Germline CDR1 and CDR2: SGHAT and FQNNGV.